The rows below give T cell receptor beta chains drawn from one sample of a study of T cell responses to AZD1222 COVID-19 vaccine. Using immunoSEQ multiplex PCR, the repertoire was profiled, and TCRdb retains in-frame clones only, with some absent. The data hold over 85,000 clones, with 80% to 95% observed a single time. The sequencing used peripheral blood, collected 28 days after the second AZD1222 dose. The receptors come from an adult who received the AZD1222 COVID-19 vaccine. CDR3s include the opening cysteine and the closing phenylalanine or tryptophan. The D gene is left open where the match is weak. Size is omitted from some rows. Given values are once, few, many or a class for expanded clones.

V: TRBV7-2
J: TRBJ2-7
size: -
D: TRBD1
DNA: TGTGCCAGCAGCTTAGACCTATCGGGACAGCTGTGGTCCTACGAGCAGTACTTC
CDR3: CASSLDLSGQLWSYEQYF

V: TRBV5-1
J: TRBJ1-4
size: -
D: -
DNA: TGCGCCAGCAGCTTCGGGGTCGTTGCAACTAATGAAAAACTGTTTTTT
CDR3: CASSFGVVATNEKLFF

V: TRBV5-1
J: TRBJ2-3
size: -
D: -
DNA: TGCGCCAGCAGCTTGGTCCAGCCACTTTCAGATACGCAGTATTTT
CDR3: CASSLVQPLSDTQYF

V: TRBV7-9
J: TRBJ2-2
size: -
D: -
DNA: TGTGCCAGCAGCTTAGACGTGGCCGGGGAGCTGTTTTTT
CDR3: CASSLDVAGELFF

V: TRBV3-1/TRBV3-2
J: TRBJ2-4
size: -
D: -
DNA: TGTGCCAGCAGCCAAGATCAAAGAACCATTCAGTACTTC
CDR3: CASSQDQRTIQYF

V: TRBV7-9
J: TRBJ2-2
size: -
D: -
DNA: TGTGCCAGCAGCTCTACCGGGACTCTTTACACCGGGGAGCTGTTTTTT
CDR3: CASSSTGTLYTGELFF

V: TRBV5-1
J: TRBJ2-5
size: -
D: -
DNA: TGCGCCAGCAGCGACCCGGCAACGCCTCAAGAGACCCAGTACTTC
CDR3: CASSDPATPQETQYF

V: TRBV7-9
J: TRBJ1-2
size: -
D: TRBD1
DNA: TGTGCCAGCAGCTTGGGACAGAATAACTATGGCTACACCTTC
CDR3: CASSLGQNNYGYTF

V: TRBV3-1/TRBV3-2
J: TRBJ2-1
size: -
D: -
DNA: TGTGCCAGCAGCCCCCTCGTCGGCTCTAACAATGAGCAGTTCTTC
CDR3: CASSPLVGSNNEQFF

V: TRBV5-1
J: TRBJ2-7
size: once
D: -
DNA: TGCGCCAGCAGCTTGGCGGCCGGGTTGGGAACCTACGAGCAGTACTTC
CDR3: CASSLAAGLGTYEQYF